Below, 2 T cell receptor beta chains from the same sample are listed, as sequenced in a study of memory CD4+ T cells and cytomegalovirus serostatus. The method was immunoSEQ multiplex PCR; TCRdb's version includes in-frame clones alone and lacks a portion of them. This sample has 46,000 or so clones, with roughly three quarters found just once. The sort gate was single viable CD3+CD4+CD8-CD45RO+ cells for memory CD4+ T cells. The sequencing sample was made of memory CD4+ T cells from blood. The receptors shown here come from an adult in good health and CMV-seronegative.

V gene TRBV30 combines with J gene TRBJ1-2; 8 bases are a match to TRBD1. V lost 4 bases to trimming and J lost 1 base; unmatched junction nucleotides: 5. CDR3 length equals 14 residues. CDR1 and CDR2 from the germline V gene are GTSNPN and SVGIG (reference sequence). The CDR3 region has the DNA TGTGCCTGGACCCTTACAGGGGGTAACTATGGCTACACCTTC. The encoded protein is CAWTLTGGNYGYTF.

This rearrangement joins TRBV5-1 to TRBJ2-3; D is undetermined. V lost 4 bases, J lost 4 bases, and 7 bases lay in between. The germline V gene has CDR1 SGHRS and CDR2 YFSETQ. The CDR3 contains 12 residues. The CDR3 loop reads CASSPPSDTQYF. The CDR3 region has the DNA TGCGCCAGCAGCCCCCCCTCAGATACGCAGTATTTT.